This T cell receptor (beta chain) originates from a study of T cells in women clearing cervical HPV infection. Measured with immunoSEQ multiplex PCR; TCRdb has only the in-frame clones, and not every one. The sample has about 17,000 clones. Sample: blood buffy coat. This sequence was found in a woman between 18 and 70 years old with a cervical HPV16 infection that either progressed to CIN3+ or cleared (not recorded which).

CDR3 DNA (partial): TGCAGTGCTATAAGAGGCGAG. The encoded protein is CSAIRGE. Given in full, the CDR3 is CSAIRGEQYF. J is TRBJ2-7 and V is TRBV20-1; D remains unclear. The read comes to an end 3 residues before the CDR3 does, leaving the germline J gene to fill in the end. CDR1 is DFQATT, CDR2 SNEGSKA, per germline (reference sequence). The CDR3 runs to 10 residues. The V gene lost 4 bases and the J gene lost 6 bases, with 7 bases spanning the gap.